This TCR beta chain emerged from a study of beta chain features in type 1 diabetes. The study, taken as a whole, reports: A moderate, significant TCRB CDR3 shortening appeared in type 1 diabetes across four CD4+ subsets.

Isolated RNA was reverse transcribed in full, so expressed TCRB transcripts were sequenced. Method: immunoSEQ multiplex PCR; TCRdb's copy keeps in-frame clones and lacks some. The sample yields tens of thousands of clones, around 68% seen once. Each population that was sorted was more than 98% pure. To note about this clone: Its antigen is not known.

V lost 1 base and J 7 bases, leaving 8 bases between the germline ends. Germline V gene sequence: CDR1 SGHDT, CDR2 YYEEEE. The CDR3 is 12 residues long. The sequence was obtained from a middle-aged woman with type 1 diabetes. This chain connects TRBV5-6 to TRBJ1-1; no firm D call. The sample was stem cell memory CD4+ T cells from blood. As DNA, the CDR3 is TGTGCCAGCAGCTTGCGGCGGGTTGAAGCTTTCTTT. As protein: CASSLRRVEAFF.